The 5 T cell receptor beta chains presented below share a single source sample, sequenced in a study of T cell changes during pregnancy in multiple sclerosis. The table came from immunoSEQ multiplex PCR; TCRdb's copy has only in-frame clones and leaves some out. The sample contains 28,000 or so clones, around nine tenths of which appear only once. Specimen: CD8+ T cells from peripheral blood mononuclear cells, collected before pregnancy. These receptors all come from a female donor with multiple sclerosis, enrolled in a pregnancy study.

The CDR3 sequence is CASNSGGDSGYTF. In DNA, the CDR3 is TGTGCCAGCAATTCTGGGGGGGATAGTGGCTACACCTTC. The chain employs TRBV5-6 and TRBJ1-2, with a weak D call TRBD1 (5 bases). The CDR3 is 13 amino acids. V dropped 6 bases and J dropped 7 bases, with 16 bases sitting between them. Germline CDR1 is SGHDT and CDR2 is YYEEEE.

The CDR3 loop is CASSLNADSYEQYF. CDR3 coding DNA: TGTGCCAGCAGCTTAAATGCAGACTCCTACGAGCAGTACTTC. The chain has TRBV7-3 and TRBJ2-7; no firm D call. Germline CDR1 SGHTA, CDR2 FQGTGA. This CDR3 has 14 amino acids. Deletions cut 1 base from V and 0 bases from J, with 7 bases between.

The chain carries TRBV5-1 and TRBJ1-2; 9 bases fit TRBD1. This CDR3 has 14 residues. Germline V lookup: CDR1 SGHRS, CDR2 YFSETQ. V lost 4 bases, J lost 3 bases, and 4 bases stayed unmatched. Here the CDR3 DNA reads TGCGCCAGCAGCCCTGGACAGGGGCACTATGGCTACACCTTC. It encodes CASSPGQGHYGYTF.

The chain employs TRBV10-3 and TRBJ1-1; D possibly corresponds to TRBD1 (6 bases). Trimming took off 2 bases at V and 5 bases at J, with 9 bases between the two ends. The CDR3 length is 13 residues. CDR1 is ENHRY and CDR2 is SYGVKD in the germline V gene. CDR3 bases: TGTGCCATCAGTGAGGTAGGGGGAACTGAAGCTTTCTTT. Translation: CAISEVGGTEAFF.

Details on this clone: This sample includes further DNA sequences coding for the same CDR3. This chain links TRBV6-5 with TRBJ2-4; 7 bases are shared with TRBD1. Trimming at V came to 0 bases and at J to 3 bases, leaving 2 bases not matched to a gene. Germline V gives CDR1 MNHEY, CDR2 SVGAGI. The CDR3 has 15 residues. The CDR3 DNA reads TGTGCCAGCAGTTACTCTCCAGGGGGCAAAAACATTCAGTACTTC. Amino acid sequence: CASSYSPGGKNIQYF.